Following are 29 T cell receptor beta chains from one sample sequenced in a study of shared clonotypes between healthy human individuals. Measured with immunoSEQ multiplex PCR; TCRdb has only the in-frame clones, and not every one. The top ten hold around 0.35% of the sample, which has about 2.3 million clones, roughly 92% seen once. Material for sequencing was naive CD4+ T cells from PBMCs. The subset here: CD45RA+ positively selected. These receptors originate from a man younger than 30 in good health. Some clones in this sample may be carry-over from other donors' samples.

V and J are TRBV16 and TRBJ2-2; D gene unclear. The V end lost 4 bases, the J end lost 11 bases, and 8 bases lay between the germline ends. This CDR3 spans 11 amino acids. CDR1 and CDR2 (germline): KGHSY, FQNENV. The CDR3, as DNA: TGTGCCAGCAGCCTCTCGGGCGAGCTGTTTTTT. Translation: CASSLSGELFF.

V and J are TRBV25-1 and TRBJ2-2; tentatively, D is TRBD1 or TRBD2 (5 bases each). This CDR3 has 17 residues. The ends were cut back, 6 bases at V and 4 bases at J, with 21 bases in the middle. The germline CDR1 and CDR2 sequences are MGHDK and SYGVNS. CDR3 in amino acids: CASSAGFGGAITGELFF. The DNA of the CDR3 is TGTGCCAGCAGCGCCGGCTTTGGGGGAGCGATCACCGGGGAGCTGTTTTTT. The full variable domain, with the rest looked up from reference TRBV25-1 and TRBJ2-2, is EADIYQTPRYLVIGTGKKITLECSQTMGHDKMYWYQQDPGMELHLIHYSYGVNSTEKGDLSSESTVSRIRTEHFPLTLESARPSHTSQYLCASSAGFGGAITGELFFGEGSRLTVL.

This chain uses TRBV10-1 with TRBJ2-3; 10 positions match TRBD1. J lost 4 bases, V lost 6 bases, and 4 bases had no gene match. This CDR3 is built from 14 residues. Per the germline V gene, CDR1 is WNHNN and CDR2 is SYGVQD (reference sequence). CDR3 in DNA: TGCGCCAGCAGAGACAGGGGGCCGGCAGATACGCAGTATTTT. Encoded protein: CASRDRGPADTQYF.

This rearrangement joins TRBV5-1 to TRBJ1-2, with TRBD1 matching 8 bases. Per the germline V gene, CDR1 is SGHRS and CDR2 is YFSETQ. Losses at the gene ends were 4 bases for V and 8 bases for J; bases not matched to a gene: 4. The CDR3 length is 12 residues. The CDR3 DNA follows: TGCGCCAGCAGCGAAGGACAGGGCGGCTACACCTTC. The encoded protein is CASSEGQGGYTF.

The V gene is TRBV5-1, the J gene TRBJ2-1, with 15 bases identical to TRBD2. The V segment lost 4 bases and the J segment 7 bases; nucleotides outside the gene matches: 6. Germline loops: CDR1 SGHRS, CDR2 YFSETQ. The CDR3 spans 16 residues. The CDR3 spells CASSPGTSGRINEQFF. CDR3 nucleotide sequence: TGCGCCAGCAGCCCCGGGACTAGCGGGAGGATAAATGAGCAGTTCTTC.

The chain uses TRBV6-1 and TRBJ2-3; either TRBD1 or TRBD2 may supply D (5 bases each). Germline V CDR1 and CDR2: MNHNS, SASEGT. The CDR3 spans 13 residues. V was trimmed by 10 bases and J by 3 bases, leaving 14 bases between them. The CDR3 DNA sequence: TGTGCCATCGGACATGAGGGGACAGATACGCAGTATTTT. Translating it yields CAIGHEGTDTQYF.

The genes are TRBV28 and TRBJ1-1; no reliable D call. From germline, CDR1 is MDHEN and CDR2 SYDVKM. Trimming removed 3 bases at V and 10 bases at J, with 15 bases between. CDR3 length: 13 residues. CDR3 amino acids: CASSLLGRSVAFF. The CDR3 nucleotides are TGTGCCAGCAGTTTGTTGGGTAGGTCGGTAGCTTTCTTT.

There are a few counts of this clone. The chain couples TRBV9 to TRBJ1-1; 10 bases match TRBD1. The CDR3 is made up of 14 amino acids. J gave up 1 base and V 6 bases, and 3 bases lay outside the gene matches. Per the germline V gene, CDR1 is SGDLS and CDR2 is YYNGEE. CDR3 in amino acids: CASTRTGGNTEAFF. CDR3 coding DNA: TGTGCCAGCACGAGGACAGGGGGGAACACTGAAGCTTTCTTT. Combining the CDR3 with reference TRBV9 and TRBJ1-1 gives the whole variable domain DSGVTQTPKHLITATGQRVTLRCSPRSGDLSVYWYQQSLDQGLQFLIQYYNGEERAKGNILERFSAQQFPDLHSELNLSSLELGDSALYFCASTRTGGNTEAFFGQGTRLTVV.

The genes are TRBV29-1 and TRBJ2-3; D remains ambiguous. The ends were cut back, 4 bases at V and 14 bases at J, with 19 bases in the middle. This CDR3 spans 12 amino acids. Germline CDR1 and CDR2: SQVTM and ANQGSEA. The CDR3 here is CSVANSQEIMYF. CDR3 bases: TGCAGCGTTGCTAACTCGCAGGAGATAATGTATTTT.

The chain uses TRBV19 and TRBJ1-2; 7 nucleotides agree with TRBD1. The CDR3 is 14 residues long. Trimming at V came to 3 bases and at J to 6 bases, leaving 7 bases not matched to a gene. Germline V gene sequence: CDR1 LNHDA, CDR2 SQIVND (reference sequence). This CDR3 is CASSIPRTGHGYTF. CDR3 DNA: TGTGCCAGTAGTATTCCCCGGACAGGTCATGGCTACACCTTC. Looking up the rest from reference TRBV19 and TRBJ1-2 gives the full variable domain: DGGITQSPKYLFRKEGQNVTLSCEQNLNHDAMYWYRQDPGQGLRLIYYSQIVNDFQKGDIAEGYSVSREKKESFPLTVTSAQKNPTAFYLCASSIPRTGHGYTFGSGTRLTVV.

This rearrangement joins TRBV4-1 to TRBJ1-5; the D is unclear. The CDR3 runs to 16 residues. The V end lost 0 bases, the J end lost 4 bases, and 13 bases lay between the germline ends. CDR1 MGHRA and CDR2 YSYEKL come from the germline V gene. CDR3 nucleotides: TGCGCCAGCAGCCAAGAACCTTTCCAGAATAATCAGCCCCAGCATTTT. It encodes CASSQEPFQNNQPQHF.

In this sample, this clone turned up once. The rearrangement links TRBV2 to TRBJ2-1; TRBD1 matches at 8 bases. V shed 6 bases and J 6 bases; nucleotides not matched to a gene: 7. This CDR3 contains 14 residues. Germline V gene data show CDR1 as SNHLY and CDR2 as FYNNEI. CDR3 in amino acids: CASSLRTGSNEQFF. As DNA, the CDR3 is TGTGCCAGCAGCCTCAGGACAGGGTCCAATGAGCAGTTCTTC.

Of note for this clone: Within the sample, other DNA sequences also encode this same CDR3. The CDR3 DNA reads TGTGCCAGCAGTTTTGCTTATCAGCCCCAGCATTTT. The encoded protein is CASSFAYQPQHF. The chain joins TRBV28 to TRBJ1-5; no firm D call. The CDR3 is made up of 12 amino acids. Germline V gene data show CDR1 as MDHEN and CDR2 as SYDVKM. Trimming took off 3 bases at V and 5 bases at J, with 5 bases between the two ends.

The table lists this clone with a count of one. The CDR3 coding sequence is TGTGCCAGCGGGACAGGGGGCGCCGGGCGGCCCCAGCATTTT. This translates into CASGTGGAGRPQHF. V gene TRBV6-5 combines with J gene TRBJ1-5, with TRBD1 matching 12 bases. In germline, CDR1 is MNHEY, CDR2 SVGAGI. V lost 8 bases to trimming and J lost 9 bases; unmatched junction nucleotides: 8. CDR3 length equals 14 residues.

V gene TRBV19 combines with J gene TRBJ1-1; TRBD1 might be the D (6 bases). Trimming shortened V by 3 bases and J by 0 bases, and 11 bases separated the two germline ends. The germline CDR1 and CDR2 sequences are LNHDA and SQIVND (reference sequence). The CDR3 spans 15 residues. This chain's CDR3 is CASSMNGGMNTEAFF. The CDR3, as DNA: TGTGCCAGTAGTATGAACGGGGGCATGAACACTGAAGCTTTCTTT.

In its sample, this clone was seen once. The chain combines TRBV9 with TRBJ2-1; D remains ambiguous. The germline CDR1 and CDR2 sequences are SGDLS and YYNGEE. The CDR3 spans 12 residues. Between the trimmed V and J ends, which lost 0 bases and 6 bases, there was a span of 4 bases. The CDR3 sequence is CASSVESNEQFF. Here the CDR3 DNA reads TGTGCCAGCAGCGTAGAGAGCAATGAGCAGTTCTTC.

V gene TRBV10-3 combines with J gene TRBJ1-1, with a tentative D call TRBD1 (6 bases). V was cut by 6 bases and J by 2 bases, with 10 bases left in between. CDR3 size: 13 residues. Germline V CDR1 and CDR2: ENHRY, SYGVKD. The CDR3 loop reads CAIRRGANTEAFF. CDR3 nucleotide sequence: TGTGCCATCAGGCGGGGGGCAAACACTGAAGCTTTCTTT.

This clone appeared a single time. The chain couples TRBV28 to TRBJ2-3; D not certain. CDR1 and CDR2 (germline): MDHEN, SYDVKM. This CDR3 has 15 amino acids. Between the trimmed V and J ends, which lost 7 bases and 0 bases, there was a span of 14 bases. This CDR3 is CASTLTRTSTDTQYF. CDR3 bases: TGTGCCAGCACCCTGACGAGAACTAGCACAGATACGCAGTATTTT.

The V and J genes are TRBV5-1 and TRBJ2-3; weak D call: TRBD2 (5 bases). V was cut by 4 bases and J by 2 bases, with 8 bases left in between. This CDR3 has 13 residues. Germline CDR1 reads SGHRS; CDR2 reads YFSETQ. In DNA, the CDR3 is TGCGCCAGCAGCCCGGGGAACACAGATACGCAGTATTTT. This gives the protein CASSPGNTDTQYF.

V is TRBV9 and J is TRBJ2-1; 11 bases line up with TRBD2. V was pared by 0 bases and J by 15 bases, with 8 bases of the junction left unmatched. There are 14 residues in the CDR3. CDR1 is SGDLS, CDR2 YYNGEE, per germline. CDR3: CASSVGGTSGGAFF. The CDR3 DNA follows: TGTGCCAGCAGCGTAGGAGGGACTAGCGGAGGGGCGTTCTTC.

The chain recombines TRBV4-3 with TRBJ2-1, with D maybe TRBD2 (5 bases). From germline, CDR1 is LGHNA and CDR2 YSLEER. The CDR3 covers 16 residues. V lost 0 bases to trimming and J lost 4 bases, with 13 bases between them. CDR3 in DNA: TGCGCCAGCAGCCAAGATCTCGGGGTCGTATACAATGAGCAGTTCTTC. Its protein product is CASSQDLGVVYNEQFF.

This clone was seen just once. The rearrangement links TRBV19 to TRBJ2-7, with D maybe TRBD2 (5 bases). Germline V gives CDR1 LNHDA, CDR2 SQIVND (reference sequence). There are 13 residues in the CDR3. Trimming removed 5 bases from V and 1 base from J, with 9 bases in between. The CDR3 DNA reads TGTGCCAGTAGTTCATGGGAGTCCTACGAGCAGTACTTC. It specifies CASSSWESYEQYF. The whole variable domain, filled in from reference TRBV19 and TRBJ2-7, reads DGGITQSPKYLFRKEGQNVTLSCEQNLNHDAMYWYRQDPGQGLRLIYYSQIVNDFQKGDIAEGYSVSREKKESFPLTVTSAQKNPTAFYLCASSSWESYEQYFGPGTRLTVT.

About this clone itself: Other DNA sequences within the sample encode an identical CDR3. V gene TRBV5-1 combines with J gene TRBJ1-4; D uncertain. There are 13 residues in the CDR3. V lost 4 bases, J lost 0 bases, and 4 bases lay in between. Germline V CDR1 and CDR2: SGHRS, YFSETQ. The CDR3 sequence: CASSLATNEKLFF. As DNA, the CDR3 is TGCGCCAGCAGCCTTGCAACTAATGAAAAACTGTTTTTT.

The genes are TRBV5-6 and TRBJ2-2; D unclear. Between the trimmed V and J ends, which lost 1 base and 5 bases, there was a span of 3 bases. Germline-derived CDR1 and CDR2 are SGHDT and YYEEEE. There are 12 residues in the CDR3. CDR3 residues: CASSLITGELFF. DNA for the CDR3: TGTGCCAGCAGCTTGATAACCGGGGAGCTGTTTTTT.

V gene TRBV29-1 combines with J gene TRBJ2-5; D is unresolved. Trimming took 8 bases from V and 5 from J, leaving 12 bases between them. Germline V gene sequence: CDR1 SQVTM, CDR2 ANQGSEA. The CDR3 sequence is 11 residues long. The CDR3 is CSPRDSETQYF. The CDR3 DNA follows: TGCAGCCCCCGAGACTCGGAGACCCAGTACTTC.

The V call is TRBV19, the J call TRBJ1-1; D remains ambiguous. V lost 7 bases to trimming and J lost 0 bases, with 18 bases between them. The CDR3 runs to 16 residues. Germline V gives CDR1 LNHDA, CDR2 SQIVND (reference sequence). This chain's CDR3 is CASISTKTLMNTEAFF. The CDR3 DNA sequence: TGTGCCAGTATCTCAACTAAGACACTCATGAACACTGAAGCTTTCTTT.

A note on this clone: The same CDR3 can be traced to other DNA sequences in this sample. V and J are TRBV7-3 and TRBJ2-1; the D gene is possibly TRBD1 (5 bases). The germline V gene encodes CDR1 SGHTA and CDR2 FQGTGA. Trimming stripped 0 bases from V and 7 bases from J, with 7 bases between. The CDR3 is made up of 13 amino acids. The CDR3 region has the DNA TGTGCCAGCAGCTTAACGGGGCGTAATGAGCAGTTCTTC. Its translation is CASSLTGRNEQFF.

The CDR3 sequence: CSVVSGITDTQYF. The DNA for the CDR3 is TGCAGCGTCGTAAGCGGGATCACAGATACGCAGTATTTT. The rearrangement joins TRBV29-1 to TRBJ2-3; 7 nucleotides agree with TRBD2. Germline loops: CDR1 SQVTM, CDR2 ANQGSEA. With V trimmed by 6 bases and J by 2 bases, 5 bases remained unmatched. The CDR3 consists of 13 residues.

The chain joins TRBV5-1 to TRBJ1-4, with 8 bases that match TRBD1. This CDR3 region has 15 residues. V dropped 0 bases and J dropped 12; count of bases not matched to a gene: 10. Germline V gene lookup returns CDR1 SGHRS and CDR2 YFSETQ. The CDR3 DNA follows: TGCGCCAGCAGCTTGGCGGGACAGGCTGGCGTGGAACTGTTTTTT. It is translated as CASSLAGQAGVELFF.